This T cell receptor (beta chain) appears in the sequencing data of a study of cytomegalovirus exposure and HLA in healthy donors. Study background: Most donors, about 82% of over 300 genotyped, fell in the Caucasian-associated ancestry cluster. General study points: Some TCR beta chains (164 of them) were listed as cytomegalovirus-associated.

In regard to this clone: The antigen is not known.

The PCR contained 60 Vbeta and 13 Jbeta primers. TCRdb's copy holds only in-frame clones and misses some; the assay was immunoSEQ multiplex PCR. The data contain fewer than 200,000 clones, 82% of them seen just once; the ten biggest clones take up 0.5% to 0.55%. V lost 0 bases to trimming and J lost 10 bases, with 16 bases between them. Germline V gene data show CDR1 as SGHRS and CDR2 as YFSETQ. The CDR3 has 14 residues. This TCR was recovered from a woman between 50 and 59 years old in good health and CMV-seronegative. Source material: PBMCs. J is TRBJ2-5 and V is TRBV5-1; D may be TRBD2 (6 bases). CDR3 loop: CASSLAIWGAGQYF. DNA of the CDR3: TGCGCCAGCAGCTTGGCGATCTGGGGAGCGGGCCAGTACTTC.